A single sample is the source of the 29 T cell receptor beta chains below, sequenced in a study of identical twins. TCRdb re-analysed the 5' RACE reads in MiXCR, keeping a single row per CDR3 protein. The sample carries approximately 700,000 distinct CDR3 sequences, about 18% recorded once. These data also featured in a second study, about T cells expressing NK-cell markers.

The specimen sequenced was PBMCs. These receptors came from a woman between 18 and 30 years old in good health.

The gene calls are TRBV7-3 and TRBJ1-1; no definite D call. Germline V gives CDR1 SGHTA, CDR2 FQGTGA. The CDR3 is made up of 13 amino acids. V was trimmed by 5 bases and J by 6 bases, leaving 13 bases between them. This CDR3 is CASSPGLVAEAFF. The CDR3 bases are TGTGCCAGCAGCCCCGGCCTAGTGGCTGAAGCTTTCTTT.

The chain joins TRBV7-2 to TRBJ1-2; no definite D call. The CDR3 runs to 13 residues. The V gene's germline CDR1 is SGHTA and CDR2 FQGNSA. Trimming took 3 bases from V and 1 from J, leaving 6 bases between them. In nucleotides, the CDR3 is TGTGCCAGCAGCTTGGACTATAACTATGGCTACACCTTC. Translation gives CASSLDYNYGYTF.

This rearrangement joins TRBV20-1 to TRBJ2-7, with 10 positions matching TRBD2. This CDR3 has 14 amino acids. J lost 1 base, V lost 3 bases, and 3 bases had no gene match. Germline V CDR1 and CDR2: DFQATT, SNEGSKA (reference sequence). DNA for the CDR3: TGCAGTGCTAGTCTAGCGGGAGAGTCCTACGAGCAGTACTTC. Residues: CSASLAGESYEQYF.

This clonotype was observed a few times. CDR3 loop: CASSEAFGGTYEQYF. CDR3 DNA sequence: TGTGCCAGCAGTGAGGCGTTTGGGGGGACCTACGAGCAGTACTTC. This sequence joins TRBV6-1 and TRBJ2-7; TRBD2 might be the D (6 bases). CDR3 length: 15 residues. Between the trimmed V and J ends, which lost 3 bases and 2 bases, there was a span of 14 bases. Germline V gene sequence: CDR1 MNHNS, CDR2 SASEGT.

This clonotype was found many times. The J gene is TRBJ2-7, the V gene TRBV12-3 or TRBV12-4; possibly TRBD2 for D (6 bases). This CDR3 comprises 15 residues. Trimming cost V 3 bases and J 0 bases, with 12 bases left between them. CDR3 in amino acids: CASSFLRGSSYEQYF. CDR3 bases: TGTGCCAGCAGTTTTCTTCGGGGGAGCTCCTACGAGCAGTACTTC.

DNA for the CDR3: TGCAGTGCTAGAGCCCAGGGAAGCGCCTCTGGGGCCAACGTCCTGACTTTC. Encoded protein: CSARAQGSASGANVLTF. The chain carries TRBV20-1 and TRBJ2-6, with a tentative D call TRBD1 (5 bases). There are 17 residues in the CDR3. CDR1 and CDR2 from the germline V gene are DFQATT and SNEGSKA (reference sequence). The V gene lost 1 base and the J gene lost 0 bases, with 13 bases spanning the gap.

CDR3 loop: CASRETPSSYEQYF. CDR3 nucleotides: TGTGCCAGCAGGGAGACGCCGAGCTCCTACGAGCAGTACTTC. The rearrangement links TRBV6-1 to TRBJ2-7; D is unresolved. Germline lookup yields CDR1 MNHNS and CDR2 SASEGT. Trimming took 6 bases from V and 0 from J, leaving 12 bases between them. CDR3 size: 14 residues.

This clonotype occurred a few times. In nucleotides, the CDR3 is TGTGCCAGCAGCCCGACTAGCGGGAGGCACGGCATTCAGTACTTC. It encodes CASSPTSGRHGIQYF. The chain joins TRBV13 to TRBJ2-4; TRBD2 aligns across 13 bases. The CDR3 has 15 residues. Germline CDR1 is PRHDT and CDR2 is FYEKMQ (reference sequence). With 5 bases clipped from V and 9 bases from J, the junction kept 7 bases outside the gene matches.

The table lists this clonotype with a few counts. V usage is TRBV20-1 and J usage is TRBJ2-1, with TRBD2 matching 12 bases. V was clipped by 6 bases and J by 8 bases; unmatched bases: 8. CDR1 and CDR2 (germline): DFQATT, SNEGSKA (reference sequence). This CDR3 has 14 amino acids. The CDR3 here is CSATTSGRIDEQFF. The DNA for the CDR3 is TGCAGTGCAACGACTAGCGGGAGAATCGATGAGCAGTTCTTC.

This chain joins TRBV11-2 and TRBJ2-1, with TRBD2 identical over 14 bases. The length of the CDR3 is 19 residues. Germline CDR1 reads SGHAT; CDR2 reads FQNNGV. Trimming took 1 base from V and 0 from J; bases not matched to a gene: 5. The CDR3 loop reads CASSLGHGTSGSSYNEQFF. Here the CDR3 DNA reads TGTGCCAGCAGCTTAGGCCACGGGACTAGCGGGAGCTCCTACAATGAGCAGTTCTTC.

This clonotype was recorded a few times. The CDR3 region is CASSLSPVEQYF. As DNA, the CDR3 is TGTGCCAGCAGTTTAAGCCCAGTCGAGCAGTACTTC. V gene TRBV12-3 or TRBV12-4 combines with J gene TRBJ2-7; D remains unclear. The CDR3 has 12 residues. V lost 2 bases and J 6 bases, leaving 8 bases between the germline ends.

This clonotype has just a few counts. This sequence joins TRBV7-2 and TRBJ1-2; possibly TRBD1 for D (6 bases). The germline V gene encodes CDR1 SGHTA and CDR2 FQGNSA. The CDR3 is 13 amino acids. V was pared by 5 bases and J by 6 bases, with 13 bases between. The CDR3 sequence is CASSETGSNGYTF. DNA of the CDR3: TGTGCCAGCAGCGAAACAGGGTCCAATGGCTACACCTTC.

V gene TRBV6-4 combines with J gene TRBJ2-1; 8 nucleotides agree with TRBD1. CDR1 is MRHNA, CDR2 SNTAGT, per germline. This CDR3 is built from 16 residues. V was clipped by 5 bases and J by 4 bases; unmatched bases: 10. CDR3 amino acids: CASSQLQGALYNEQFF. Written as DNA, the CDR3 is TGTGCCAGCAGTCAACTTCAGGGGGCGTTGTACAATGAGCAGTTCTTC.

This clonotype has more than one count but fewer than ten. This sequence joins TRBV27 and TRBJ2-2; 10 positions match TRBD2. This CDR3 is 22 amino acids long. V was clipped by 1 base and J by 3 bases; unmatched bases: 20. CDR1 is MNHEY and CDR2 is SMNVEV in the germline V gene (reference sequence). The CDR3 is CASSLYPASGSQAYLHTGELFF. CDR3 nucleotides: TGTGCCAGCAGTTTATACCCGGCTAGCGGGAGTCAGGCCTACCTTCACACCGGGGAGCTGTTTTTT.

The V and J genes are TRBV15 and TRBJ1-5, with unresolved D. The V end lost 0 bases, the J end lost 6 bases, and 12 bases lay between the germline ends. Per the germline V gene, CDR1 is LNHNV and CDR2 is YYDKDF (reference sequence). This CDR3 contains 15 residues. The CDR3 sequence is CATSRDLAEGQPQHF. The CDR3 nucleotides read TGTGCCACCAGCAGAGATTTGGCAGAAGGTCAGCCCCAGCATTTT.

This clonotype has only a few counts. The chain is built from TRBV12-3 or TRBV12-4 and TRBJ1-1; D remains ambiguous. Trimming left V 7 bases short and J 10 bases short, with 16 bases between. This CDR3 comprises 12 residues. CDR3 protein: CASTRSRHRAFF. The CDR3 DNA reads as TGTGCCAGCACCAGGAGCAGGCATCGAGCTTTCTTT.

The chain carries TRBV12-3 or TRBV12-4 and TRBJ2-3; no firm D call. V gave up 3 bases and J gave up 4 bases, with 11 bases separating them. The CDR3 consists of 14 residues. This chain's CDR3 is CASSFIPAADTQYF. The CDR3 region has the DNA TGTGCCAGCAGTTTCATCCCCGCGGCAGATACGCAGTATTTT.

This clonotype was seen only a few times. The chain employs TRBV20-1 and TRBJ1-4; D is unclear. CDR1 is DFQATT and CDR2 is SNEGSKA in the germline V gene (reference sequence). Between the trimmed V and J ends, which lost 0 bases and 6 bases, there was a span of 8 bases. This CDR3 is built from 13 residues. The CDR3 region has the DNA TGCAGTGCTAGAGATCCCGTCCATGAAAAACTGTTTTTT. Its protein product is CSARDPVHEKLFF.

The gene calls are TRBV6-1 and TRBJ2-3, with 10 bases matching TRBD1. The CDR3 extends over 17 amino acids. Germline loops: CDR1 MNHNS, CDR2 SASEGT. J was trimmed by 5 bases and V by 5 bases; bases with no gene match: 13. The CDR3 region is CASSKQTGGAEGDTQYF. The CDR3 nucleotides read TGTGCCAGCAGTAAGCAGACAGGGGGCGCGGAGGGAGATACGCAGTATTTT.

The chain recombines TRBV25-1 with TRBJ2-5; 11 nucleotides align to TRBD2. V gave up 3 bases and J gave up 5 bases; unmatched junction bases: 5. The length of the CDR3 is 15 residues. The germline V gene has CDR1 MGHDK and CDR2 SYGVNS. CDR3 sequence reads: CASSDLAGGRETQYF. As DNA, the CDR3 is TGTGCCAGCAGTGACTTAGCGGGAGGGCGGGAGACCCAGTACTTC.

This clonotype was counted ten times or more. The gene calls are TRBV10-2 and TRBJ2-1; no definite D call. Between the trimmed V and J ends, which lost 9 bases and 7 bases, there was a span of 13 bases. CDR1 and CDR2 (germline): WSHSY, SAAADI. This CDR3 is built from 12 residues. Here the CDR3 reads CASRVVNNEQFF. The CDR3 bases are TGCGCCAGTCGAGTAGTTAATAATGAGCAGTTCTTC.

V usage is TRBV13 and J usage is TRBJ1-1; the match to TRBD1 covers 11 bases. From germline, CDR1 is PRHDT and CDR2 FYEKMQ (reference sequence). This CDR3 is 14 amino acids long. Unmatched junction bases numbered 10, after V lost 5 bases and J lost 11 bases. The CDR3 bases are TGTGCCAGCAGCCACCGGACAGGGGGCTATGTCGCTTTCTTT. It yields the protein CASSHRTGGYVAFF.

This clonotype was detected ten times or more. The chain couples TRBV29-1 to TRBJ1-2; 7 bases are shared with TRBD1. Germline assignment: CDR1 SQVTM and CDR2 ANQGSEA. The junction had 11 bases not matched to a gene; V was cut back by 6 bases and J by 7 bases. The CDR3 is made up of 13 amino acids. The DNA for the CDR3 is TGCAGCGTAACAACGACAGGGAGTGGTGGCTACACCTTC. It yields the protein CSVTTTGSGGYTF.

This clonotype has just a few counts. The chain couples TRBV20-1 to TRBJ1-5; 8 positions match TRBD1. V lost 3 bases, J lost 0 bases, and 1 base stayed unmatched. CDR1 is DFQATT and CDR2 is SNEGSKA in the germline V gene (reference sequence). This CDR3 region has 14 residues. The CDR3 DNA is TGCAGTGCTAGGGGACAGGTTAGCAATCAGCCCCAGCATTTT. Its translation: CSARGQVSNQPQHF.

This clonotype was seen more than once but under ten times. The V gene is TRBV5-1, the J gene TRBJ2-7; D call uncertain. V gave up 1 base and J gave up 0 bases, with 14 bases separating them. The CDR3 runs 16 residues. Germline V gene data show CDR1 as SGHRS and CDR2 as YFSETQ. The CDR3 sequence: CASSLLRGLSSYEQYF. CDR3 nucleotide sequence: TGCGCCAGCAGCTTGTTGCGTGGGCTGAGCTCCTACGAGCAGTACTTC.

The CDR3 DNA reads as TGCAGTGCTAGAGAAGGGGCCTTCGGCGGGACCCAGTACTTC. Protein: CSAREGAFGGTQYF. The chain combines TRBV20-1 with TRBJ2-5; D might be TRBD1 (5 bases). Germline V lookup: CDR1 DFQATT, CDR2 SNEGSKA (reference sequence). Deletions cut 0 bases from V and 7 bases from J, with 15 bases between. This CDR3 has 14 residues.

The rearrangement links TRBV12-3 or TRBV12-4 to TRBJ2-2, with 13 nucleotides matching TRBD2. There are 15 residues in the CDR3. The V segment lost 6 bases and the J segment 9 bases; nucleotides outside the gene matches: 7. CDR3 loop: CASSLRTSGSRELFF. For the CDR3, the DNA is TGTGCCAGCAGCCTACGGACTAGCGGGAGTCGGGAGCTGTTTTTT.

The gene calls are TRBV20-1 and TRBJ2-3; TRBD2 agrees at 11 bases. Germline loops: CDR1 DFQATT, CDR2 SNEGSKA (reference sequence). Germline trimming cut 1 base from V and 6 bases from J; bases unmatched to any gene: 6. The CDR3 is 15 residues long. In DNA form, the CDR3 reads TGCAGTGCTAGAGGAGTAGCGGGGGGGTTGGATACGCAGTATTTT. Amino acids: CSARGVAGGLDTQYF.

This clonotype turned up a few times. The CDR3 loop is CASRDRGGNEQFF. The CDR3, as DNA: TGTGCCAGCCGGGACAGGGGTGGCAATGAGCAGTTCTTC. This rearrangement joins TRBV5-4 to TRBJ2-1, with 10 bases aligning to TRBD1. CDR3 length: 13 amino acids. V lost 7 bases to trimming and J lost 6 bases; unmatched junction nucleotides: 4. CDR1 is SGHNT, CDR2 YYREEE, per germline (reference sequence).